The rows below give T cell receptor beta chains drawn from one sample of a study of identical twins. TCRdb ran MiXCR on the 5' RACE reads and lists one entry per CDR3 protein. The table includes roughly 690,000 distinct CDR3 sequences, 21% detected once. These data also formed part of another study, on T cells expressing NK-cell markers.

The sequenced sample was PBMCs. The receptors here all came from a woman under 30 in good health. CDR3s leave out the opening cysteine and the closing phenylalanine or tryptophan. Fields, in order: clone size, V gene, CDR3 length, CDR3 protein. Size is stated for part of the rows, as once, few or many counts, or as a class when the clone is expanded.

- TRBV6-5 13 ASSYNSGTGYEQY
- TRBV7-7 13 ASSPRRYSYNEQF
many TRBV27 12 ASSSQTDKETQY
few TRBV20-1 12 SARAGSTTDTQY
few TRBV4-3 15 ASSPTADGSQYNEQF
- TRBV4-3 16 TSSQGDFATSTRETQY
- TRBV6-6 11 ASRWASGNEQF
- TRBV20-1 11 SAAPGISDTQY
few TRBV29-1 12 SVTRAGAFNEQF
few TRBV5-1 12 ASSLEGHQGEQY
few TRBV7-2 13 ASSHSNAARHEQF
- TRBV5-1 12 ASSLSQGETEAF
- TRBV7-3 11 ASSGPGSDTQY
once TRBV10-3 12 AISGTGSTYEQY
few TRBV6-5 9 ASSQGQQAF
few TRBV9 14 ASSVGGGVTYNEQF
many TRBV20-1 13 SARVAGDLTGELF
many TRBV29-1 11 SVISTDTDTQY
- TRBV18 13 ASSPGSGSRNEQF
few TRBV24-1 15 ATSDPGRQGKTDTQY
- TRBV10-2 11 ASGRRGGNEQF
many TRBV12-3/TRBV12-4 10 ASSFYRNEQF
many TRBV27 10 ASSKPNQPQH
few TRBV4-3 15 ASSQGQTSGRVYEQF
many TRBV5-5 14 ASSYAPGPDYNEQF
few TRBV10-3 15 AISESTARSNNYGYT
- TRBV9 12 ASSVTPMAGEQY
once TRBV3-1 16 ATSQDASGISGANVLT
many TRBV28 13 ASIGALIRHNEQF
many TRBV12-3/TRBV12-4 10 ASSRSHTEAF
- TRBV29-1 8 SVQNTEAF
- TRBV9 12 ASSVVKGDYGYT
few TRBV6-1 14 ASSPNSRVVTGELF
many TRBV10-3 10 AISAGDQPQH
many TRBV6-5 14 ASSFTGTSGTGELF
- TRBV7-3 12 ASSLGTRLTPEY
- TRBV28 13 ASGLAGGDRNEQF
few TRBV5-6 13 ASSWGTSGGYEQY
many TRBV11-3 14 ASSLGVAGGDNEQF
- TRBV9 12 ASSEDRVKNIQY
many TRBV20-1 11 SAPGGGQDTQY
few TRBV20-1 10 SARGQGGGYT
- TRBV5-6 12 ASSLRQGSRSAF
- TRBV5-6 15 ASSLVTGGRGANVLT
few TRBV4-1 19 ASSLKRVYRNTRYSNQPQH
- TRBV20-1 12 SATTGIKKEKLF
few TRBV6-5 15 ASSYSVGGSRPSEQF
few TRBV9 12 ASSSPPTYNEQF
few TRBV30 12 AWRLAGNTGELF
- TRBV7-9 13 ASSMLAGGTDTQY
- TRBV6-2/TRBV6-3 13 ASSSPSIGTDTQY
- TRBV2 12 ASSDRRRTDTQY
- TRBV15 20 ATSRGAPTSGDGVLSTDTQY